What follows are 15 T cell receptor beta chains derived from one specimen sequenced in a study of PD-1 blockade in classical Hodgkin lymphoma. The patients all showed relapse after autologous stem cell transplantation, while their brentuximab vedotin exposure varied. Here immunoSEQ multiplex PCR was the method, and the copy in TCRdb shows in-frame clones only, minus some. This table holds about 110,000 clones, 89% found once. The source material was peripheral blood mononuclear cells (PBMCs), sampled before the second cycle of nivolumab. The receptors were sampled from a human donor with classical Hodgkin lymphoma.

The chain combines TRBV4-1 with TRBJ2-4; D may be TRBD1 or TRBD2 (5 bases each). With 0 bases removed from V and 0 bases from J, the gap between germline ends came to 12 bases. Germline CDR1 is MGHRA and CDR2 is YSYEKL. CDR3 length: 17 amino acids. CDR3 coding DNA: TGCGCCAGCAGCCAAGATACGGGACGGCTAGCCAAAAACATTCAGTACTTC. It encodes CASSQDTGRLAKNIQYF.

The V and J genes are TRBV27 and TRBJ2-7, with 11 positions matching TRBD2. Germline lookup yields CDR1 MNHEY and CDR2 SMNVEV (reference sequence). This CDR3 has 17 residues. With 1 base clipped from V and 3 bases from J, the junction kept 8 bases outside the gene matches. CDR3: CASSLFGLAGGLYEQYF. The CDR3 bases are TGTGCCAGCAGTTTATTTGGGCTAGCGGGAGGACTCTACGAGCAGTACTTC.

V gene TRBV13 combines with J gene TRBJ2-7; 8 nucleotides align to TRBD2. With 4 bases clipped from V and 1 base from J, the junction kept 9 bases outside the gene matches. The CDR3 length is 16 residues. The germline gives CDR1 PRHDT, CDR2 FYEKMQ (reference sequence). CDR3 coding DNA: TGTGCCAGCAGCTCTAGGGACGGGGGGGTTTCCTACGAGCAGTACTTC. This translates into CASSSRDGGVSYEQYF.

The V call is TRBV7-2, the J call TRBJ2-2, with 7 bases identical to TRBD2. Germline lookup yields CDR1 SGHTA and CDR2 FQGNSA. V shed 2 bases, J shed 2 bases, and the junction held 5 bases outside the gene matches. There are 16 residues in the CDR3. The CDR3 DNA reads TGTGCCAGCAGCTTACTAGCGGTAATAAACACCGGGGAGCTGTTTTTT. Translation gives CASSLLAVINTGELFF.

This clone was counted once. The chain joins TRBV30 to TRBJ2-3; D uncertain. This CDR3 has 14 amino acids. Germline V lookup: CDR1 GTSNPN, CDR2 SVGIG (reference sequence). V lost 2 bases and J lost 4, with 13 bases in between. In DNA form, the CDR3 reads TGTGCCTGGAGTTTAGGGATCATTGCAGATACGCAGTATTTT. Protein product: CAWSLGIIADTQYF.

This clone was seen a single time. The J gene is TRBJ2-3, the V gene TRBV5-1; D may match TRBD1 or TRBD2 (6 bases each). Trimming shortened V by 2 bases and J by 4 bases, and 17 bases separated the two germline ends. The germline V gene encodes CDR1 SGHRS and CDR2 YFSETQ. This CDR3 comprises 16 residues. In DNA form, the CDR3 reads TGCGCCAGCAGCTTTGGGTTGGGGGGCGTATCAGATACGCAGTATTTT. Protein sequence: CASSFGLGGVSDTQYF.

This chain links TRBV4-2 with TRBJ1-2; TRBD1 aligns across 7 bases. With V trimmed by 0 bases and J by 0 bases, 10 bases remained unmatched. From germline, CDR1 is LGHNA and CDR2 YNFKEQ. CDR3 length: 18 amino acids. CDR3: CASSQDLPKTGTNYGYTF. CDR3 nucleotide sequence: TGTGCCAGCAGCCAAGACCTTCCAAAGACAGGGACTAACTATGGCTACACCTTC.

The chain employs TRBV19 and TRBJ1-5; 8 positions agree with TRBD1. J lost 0 bases, V lost 5 bases, and 9 bases had no gene match. This CDR3 has 17 amino acids. Germline V gene data show CDR1 as LNHDA and CDR2 as SQIVND (reference sequence). The CDR3 sequence: CASSVGTGFYSNQPQHF. CDR3 bases: TGTGCCAGTAGTGTCGGGACAGGATTTTATAGCAATCAGCCCCAGCATTTT.

The rearrangement uses TRBV5-1 and TRBJ2-1, with D hard to call. The ends were cut back, 0 bases at V and 9 bases at J, with 10 bases in the middle. This CDR3 is built from 13 residues. From germline, CDR1 is SGHRS and CDR2 YFSETQ. DNA of the CDR3: TGCGCCAGCAGCTTGGACCCGACGGGTGAGCAGTTCTTC. It specifies CASSLDPTGEQFF.

J is TRBJ1-2 and V is TRBV4-3; the D gene is possibly TRBD1 (6 bases). The CDR3 spans 16 residues. V shed 0 bases and J shed 2 bases, with 13 bases lying between them. Germline CDR1 is LGHNA and CDR2 is YSLEER. The CDR3 DNA reads TGCGCCAGCAGCCAAGAGGGTGGGGGCGAGAACTATGGCTACACCTTC. Encoded protein: CASSQEGGGENYGYTF.

This sequence joins TRBV7-9 and TRBJ2-4; no clear D. Trimming took off 6 bases at V and 3 bases at J, with 12 bases between the two ends. The germline CDR1 and CDR2 sequences are SEHNR and FQNEAQ (reference sequence). CDR3 length: 14 residues. This CDR3 is CASRNDGYKNIQYF. As DNA, the CDR3 is TGTGCCAGCAGAAACGACGGATACAAAAACATTCAGTACTTC.

This clone appeared once. The chain has TRBV2 and TRBJ1-1; D remains unclear. The V end lost 1 base, the J end lost 3 bases, and 6 bases lay between the germline ends. Per the germline V gene, CDR1 is SNHLY and CDR2 is FYNNEI. CDR3 size: 13 residues. The CDR3 sequence is CASSEGGDTEAFF. CDR3 coding DNA: TGTGCCAGCAGTGAAGGTGGGGACACTGAAGCTTTCTTT.

V and J are TRBV5-4 and TRBJ2-7; the D gene is possibly TRBD1 (6 bases). Trimming stripped 5 bases from V and 7 bases from J, with 13 bases between. The V gene's germline CDR1 is SGHNT and CDR2 YYREEE (reference sequence). This CDR3 is 12 amino acids long. The DNA for the CDR3 is TGTGCCAGCAGTCAAACAGGGAGAGAGCAGTACTTC. Translating gives CASSQTGREQYF. Combining the CDR3 with reference TRBV5-4 and TRBJ2-7 gives the whole variable domain ETGVTQSPTHLIKTRGQQVTLRCSSQSGHNTVSWYQQALGQGPQFIFQYYREEENGRGNFPPRFSGLQFPNYSSELNVNALELDDSALYLCASSQTGREQYFGPGTRLTVT.

The J gene is TRBJ1-2, the V gene TRBV11-2, with 7 bases aligning to TRBD1. With 5 bases clipped from V and 13 bases from J, the junction kept 13 bases outside the gene matches. CDR3 length: 13 residues. CDR1 is SGHAT, CDR2 FQNNGV, per germline. This CDR3 is CASSLGESDRRTF. CDR3 coding DNA: TGTGCCAGCAGCCTGGGGGAATCGGACAGGCGCACCTTC.

V usage is TRBV6-5 and J usage is TRBJ2-7; weak D call: TRBD1 (5 bases). Germline CDR1 is MNHEY and CDR2 is SVGAGI. The CDR3 sequence is 13 residues long. Between the trimmed V and J ends, which lost 4 bases and 3 bases, there was a span of 10 bases. CDR3 DNA sequence: TGTGCCAGCAGTTTTGACAGAGACTACGAGCAGTACTTC. This translates into CASSFDRDYEQYF.